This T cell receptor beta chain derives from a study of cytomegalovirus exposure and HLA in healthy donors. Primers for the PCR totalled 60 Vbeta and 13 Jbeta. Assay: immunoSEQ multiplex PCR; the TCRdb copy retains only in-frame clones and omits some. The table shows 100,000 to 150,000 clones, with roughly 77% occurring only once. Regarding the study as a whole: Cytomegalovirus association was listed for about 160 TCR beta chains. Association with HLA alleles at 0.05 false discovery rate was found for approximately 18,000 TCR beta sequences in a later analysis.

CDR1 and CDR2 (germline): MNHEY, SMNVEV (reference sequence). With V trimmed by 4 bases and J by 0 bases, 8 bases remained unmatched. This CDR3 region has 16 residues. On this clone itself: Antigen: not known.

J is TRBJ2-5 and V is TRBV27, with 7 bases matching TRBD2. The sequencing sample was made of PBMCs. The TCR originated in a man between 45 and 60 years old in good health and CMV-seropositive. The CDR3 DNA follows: TGTGCCAGCAGTTGGGGGGGGGTAAAGTACCAAGAGACCCAGTACTTC. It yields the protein CASSWGGVKYQETQYF.